Shown below are 22 T cell receptor beta chains from a single sample sequenced in a study of T cells in Graves' hyperthyroidism and ophthalmopathy. The CDR3 regions of TCR beta were amplified from RNA transcripts. The HTBI primer set drove a first-round RT-PCR of the TCR CDR3. TCRdb used MiXCR to reprocess the multiplex PCR reads, holding one entry per CDR3 protein. The sample holds about 420,000 distinct CDR3 sequences, 12% to 15% seen once. Sequenced: blood. These receptor sequences come from a young woman with Graves' hyperthyroidism.

This clonotype showed up many times. J is TRBJ1-5 and V is TRBV28, with D possibly TRBD1 on 6 matching bases. V was pared by 5 bases and J by 6 bases, with 14 bases between. This CDR3 has 14 residues. The germline V gene has CDR1 MDHEN and CDR2 SYDVKM. The CDR3 nucleotides are TGTGCCAGCAGTCCCTACAGAGGGGGTCAGCCCCAGCATTTT. This gives the protein CASSPYRGGQPQHF. The full variable domain, its missing parts supplied by reference TRBV28 and TRBJ1-5, is DVKVTQSSRYLVKRTGEKVFLECVQDMDHENMFWYRQDPGLGLRLIYFSYDVKMKEKGDIPEGYSVSREKKERFSLILESASTNQTSMYLCASSPYRGGQPQHFGDGTRLSIL.

Notes on this clonotype: This sequence may be a read error, since a much larger clone differs from it by one base. The chain carries TRBV2 and TRBJ1-2, with D possibly matching TRBD1 (5 bases). CDR1 SNHLY and CDR2 FYNNEI come from the germline V gene. The CDR3 totals 15 residues. Deletions cut 8 bases from V and 8 bases from J, with 24 bases between. This CDR3 is CASGAQWGQGNGYTF. The CDR3 bases are TGTGCCAGCGGTGCCCAATGGGGTCAGGGCAACGGCTACACCTTC. Full variable domain (remainder filled in from reference TRBV2 and TRBJ1-2): EPEVTQTPSHQVTQMGQEVILRCVPISNHLYFYWYRQILGQKVEFLVSFYNNEISEKSEIFDDQFSVERPDGSNFTLKIRSTKLEDSAMYFCASGAQWGQGNGYTFGSGTRLTVV.

This clonotype was seen at least ten times. CDR3 amino acids: CASSLRSGQPQHF. In DNA, the CDR3 is TGTGCCAGCAGTTTAAGGTCAGGTCAGCCCCAGCATTTT. The chain joins TRBV27 to TRBJ1-5; D uncertain. V lost 2 bases and J lost 6, with 8 bases in between. The germline V gene has CDR1 MNHEY and CDR2 SMNVEV (reference sequence). This CDR3 is 13 amino acids long.

This clonotype was seen only a few times. The chain links TRBV9 to TRBJ2-5; D uncertain. The V gene lost 0 bases and the J gene lost 0 bases, with 6 bases spanning the gap. This CDR3 has 14 amino acids. Germline loops: CDR1 SGDLS, CDR2 YYNGEE. Written as DNA, the CDR3 is TGTGCCAGCAGCGTAGGGCCTGACCAAGAGACCCAGTACTTC. It encodes CASSVGPDQETQYF.

This clonotype was recorded many times. The V call is TRBV27, the J call TRBJ2-6, with D possibly TRBD1 on 6 matching bases. Germline V gene lookup returns CDR1 MNHEY and CDR2 SMNVEV (reference sequence). The V end was cut by 7 bases, the J end by 3 bases, with 16 bases between. This CDR3 has 16 residues. This CDR3 reads CASTLSRGSGANVLTF. The CDR3 bases are TGTGCCAGCACACTCTCCAGGGGTAGTGGGGCCAACGTCCTGACTTTC. The full variable domain, completed using reference TRBV27 and TRBJ2-6, is EAQVTQNPRYLITVTGKKLTVTCSQNMNHEYMSWYRQDPGLGLRQIYYSMNVEVTDKGDVPEGYKVSRKEKRNFPLILESPSPNQTSLYFCASTLSRGSGANVLTFGAGSRLTVL.

The chain is built from TRBV18 and TRBJ1-5; 7 bases are a match to TRBD1. The V gene's germline CDR1 is KGHSH and CDR2 LQKENI. V gave up 5 bases and J gave up 3 bases; unmatched junction bases: 4. The CDR3 length is 14 residues. CDR3 DNA: TGTGCCAGCTCAGGACAGGCCTTCAATCAGCCCCAGCATTTT. Translation gives CASSGQAFNQPQHF.

This clonotype was seen at least ten times. The J gene is TRBJ2-7, the V gene TRBV3-1; 7 positions match TRBD2. The germline V gene encodes CDR1 LGHDT and CDR2 YNNKEL (reference sequence). There are 15 residues in the CDR3. The ends lost 4 bases at V and 7 bases at J; junction bases unmatched: 13. The CDR3 DNA is TGTGCCAGCAGCCCCAGCGGGAAGGGGTCTTATGAGCAGTACTTC. It translates to CASSPSGKGSYEQYF.

This clonotype was counted a few times. The chain links TRBV30 to TRBJ2-3; D gene ambiguous. The germline gives CDR1 GTSNPN, CDR2 SVGIG (reference sequence). Trimming removed 2 bases at V and 4 bases at J, with 13 bases between. This CDR3 contains 14 residues. In DNA, the CDR3 is TGTGCCTGGAGTAGGCCCGGACGGCCAGATACGCAGTATTTT. Its protein is CAWSRPGRPDTQYF.

This clonotype has a count of ten or more. This rearrangement joins TRBV12-3 or TRBV12-4 to TRBJ1-2; 8 nucleotides agree with TRBD1. The CDR3 is 17 amino acids. V gave up 4 bases and J gave up 1 base; unmatched junction bases: 11. The CDR3 loop reads CASSSAGTGLFNYGYTF. The DNA for the CDR3 is TGTGCCAGCAGTTCTGCCGGGACAGGCCTATTTAACTATGGCTACACCTTC.

The chain is built from TRBV6-1 and TRBJ2-7; D ambiguous. The CDR3 contains 14 residues. With 6 bases removed from V and 2 bases from J, the gap between germline ends came to 14 bases. The V gene's germline CDR1 is MNHNS and CDR2 SASEGT. CDR3 in amino acids: CASSPSLAAYEQYF. The CDR3 DNA sequence: TGTGCCAGCAGCCCTTCCCTCGCGGCCTACGAGCAGTACTTC.

In this sample, this clonotype turned up many times. The chain couples TRBV12-3 or TRBV12-4 to TRBJ2-7; 7 bases match TRBD2. CDR3 length: 14 amino acids. The J segment lost 6 bases and the V segment lost 4 bases, leaving 9 bases of the junction unmatched. The CDR3 coding sequence is TGTGCCAGCAGTTGGGACCTGGGGGGGGTCGAGCAGTACTTC. It translates to CASSWDLGGVEQYF.

This clonotype was counted many times. V is TRBV12-3 or TRBV12-4 and J is TRBJ2-1, with 13 bases lining up with TRBD2. The CDR3 is made up of 20 amino acids. V gave up 5 bases and J gave up 6 bases; unmatched junction bases: 19. For the CDR3, the DNA is TGTGCCAGCAGTCCTGCCGCGGCCGGACTAGCGGGAGAAGTGAGCAATGAGCAGTTCTTC. Protein product: CASSPAAAGLAGEVSNEQFF.

The gene calls are TRBV10-3 and TRBJ1-3; D is unresolved. This CDR3 spans 12 amino acids. The germline V gene has CDR1 ENHRY and CDR2 SYGVKD. The V gene lost 3 bases and the J gene lost 9 bases, with 9 bases spanning the gap. The CDR3 loop is CAISDPGITIYF. In DNA form, the CDR3 reads TGTGCCATCAGTGACCCCGGGATCACCATATATTTT.

Here the CDR3 DNA reads TGTGCCACCAGCAGAGAGGGGCGGGTCCAAGAGACCCAGTACTTC. Translation gives CATSREGRVQETQYF. V gene TRBV15 combines with J gene TRBJ2-5; possibly TRBD1 or TRBD2 for D (5 bases each). CDR1 and CDR2 (germline): LNHNV, YYDKDF (reference sequence). The germline V and J ends were trimmed by 0 bases and 1 base, with 9 bases remaining between them. CDR3 size: 15 residues.

In this sample, this clonotype turned up many times. The J gene is TRBJ1-2, the V gene TRBV27, with D maybe TRBD1 (5 bases). CDR3 size: 16 residues. Germline CDR1 MNHEY, CDR2 SMNVEV (reference sequence). The V end was cut by 5 bases, the J end by 2 bases, with 18 bases between. The CDR3 nucleotides are TGTGCCAGCAGTCGAGAGTTCCGTGACAGAAACTATGGCTACACCTTC. Its protein is CASSREFRDRNYGYTF.

This clonotype has just a few counts. This CDR3 is CSASSDGQSYEQYF. CDR3 nucleotides: TGCAGTGCTTCTTCGGACGGCCAATCCTACGAGCAGTACTTC. The gene calls are TRBV20-1 and TRBJ2-7, with D unclear. The V gene's germline CDR1 is DFQATT and CDR2 SNEGSKA (reference sequence). Between the trimmed V and J ends, which lost 5 bases and 1 base, there was a span of 15 bases. The CDR3 has 14 residues.

This chain connects TRBV7-2 to TRBJ2-1, with D tentatively TRBD2 (6 bases). Trimming removed 5 bases at V and 3 bases at J, with 11 bases between. The V gene's germline CDR1 is SGHTA and CDR2 FQGNSA. The CDR3 is 14 amino acids. Here the CDR3 DNA reads TGTGCCAGCAGCCGGGGACTCCGCTACAATGAGCAGTTCTTC. This sequence encodes CASSRGLRYNEQFF.

This clonotype was found many times. This rearrangement joins TRBV6-1 to TRBJ1-5, with TRBD1 as a possible D gene (5 bases). CDR3 length equals 14 residues. V was pared by 5 bases and J by 6 bases, with 14 bases between. In germline, CDR1 is MNHNS, CDR2 SASEGT. The CDR3 here is CASSQTGGSQPQHF. The CDR3 DNA follows: TGTGCCAGCAGTCAAACTGGGGGGTCTCAGCCCCAGCATTTT.

This sequence joins TRBV30 and TRBJ2-7; 10 bases align to TRBD1. The V and J ends lost 1 base and 5 bases, in that order; junction bases with no gene match: 11. Per germline, CDR1 GTSNPN and CDR2 SVGIG (reference sequence). This CDR3 is 16 amino acids long. The CDR3 region has the DNA TGTGCCTGGAGTGCGTCCGCCGGGACAGGGGAAAACGAGCAGTACTTC. It is translated as CAWSASAGTGENEQYF.

This clonotype occurred many times. V and J are TRBV6-1 and TRBJ1-5; 7 bases align to TRBD1. The CDR3 spans 12 residues. CDR1 is MNHNS and CDR2 is SASEGT in the germline V gene. Germline trimming cut 1 base from V and 10 bases from J; bases unmatched to any gene: 1. CDR3 in amino acids: CASSEGTGPQHF. Written as DNA, the CDR3 is TGTGCCAGCAGTGAAGGGACAGGTCCCCAGCATTTT.

CDR3 protein: CAWKRGGEQFF. For the CDR3, the DNA is TGTGCCTGGAAGAGGGGCGGTGAGCAGTTCTTC. The chain links TRBV30 to TRBJ2-1, with D perhaps TRBD1 or TRBD2 (5 bases each). The V and J ends lost 4 bases and 9 bases respectively, with 10 bases between them. This CDR3 spans 11 amino acids. The germline V gene has CDR1 GTSNPN and CDR2 SVGIG (reference sequence).

This clonotype was recorded at least ten times. The J gene is TRBJ2-3, the V gene TRBV9, with 7 bases identical to TRBD1. The germline gives CDR1 SGDLS, CDR2 YYNGEE. The CDR3 has 17 amino acids. After removal of 3 bases from V and 3 bases from J, the junction contained 13 bases not matched to a gene. CDR3 sequence reads: CASSGSVRDSRTDTQYF. DNA of the CDR3: TGTGCCAGCAGCGGCTCAGTCCGGGACAGCCGAACAGATACGCAGTATTTT.